The rows below give T cell receptor beta chains drawn from one sample of a study of technical replicates of blood from several donors. Measured with immunoSEQ multiplex PCR; TCRdb has only the in-frame clones, and not every one. The sample includes under 100,000 clones, around 95% of them seen just once. What was sequenced was T cells isolated from PBMCs. The receptor source for this set is a human donor in good health. Both conserved end residues are part of each CDR3. A D gene is named only where the DNA matches it firmly. Size tells how often a clone was seen (once, few, many) or the class of an expanded clone, and some rows leave it out.

TRBV2,TRBJ1-4,NA,TRBD1,TGTGCCACCCGGACAGGCCATAATGAAAAACTGTTTTTT,CATRTGHNEKLFF
TRBV11-3,TRBJ2-7,NA,TRBD2,TGTGCCAGCAGCTTAGTACAGACCGGACTAGGATACGAGCAGTACTTC,CASSLVQTGLGYEQYF
TRBV30,TRBJ1-1,NA,NA,TGTGCCTGGGGCAGGAACACTGAAGCTTTCTTT,CAWGRNTEAFF
TRBV7-3,TRBJ1-1,NA,NA,TGTGCCAGCAGCTTAAATCCGGGATGGAACACTGAAGCTTTCTTT,CASSLNPGWNTEAFF
TRBV27,TRBJ2-1,NA,TRBD1,TGTGCCAGCAGTACGGGACAGGGGATTTATGAGCAGTTCTTC,CASSTGQGIYEQFF
TRBV18,TRBJ2-3,NA,TRBD2,TGTGCCAGCTCACCAGCGGGAGGGGCAGATACGCAGTATTTT,CASSPAGGADTQYF
TRBV27,TRBJ2-4,NA,TRBD1,TGTGCCAGCAGCTACGGACAGGGGGGAAACATTCAGTACTTC,CASSYGQGGNIQYF
TRBV29-1,TRBJ1-1,NA,NA,TGCAGCGTTGATTTCGGTTTGTTGAACACTGAAGCTTTCTTT,CSVDFGLLNTEAFF
TRBV5-1,TRBJ2-7,NA,TRBD1,TGCGCCAGCAGCTCTACAGGGGGCAACGAGCAGTACTTC,CASSSTGGNEQYF
TRBV6-5,TRBJ2-5,once,NA,TGTGCCAGCAGCTATCTGTACCAAGAGACCCAGTACTTC,CASSYLYQETQYF
TRBV7-2,TRBJ2-5,NA,NA,TGTGCCAGCAGCTTAGGGTGGGGCGGGACGGAGACCCAGTACTTC,CASSLGWGGTETQYF
TRBV7-9,TRBJ2-5,NA,NA,TGTGCCAGCAGCCCCCACAGGGTTCGAATTGAAGAGACCCAGTACTTC,CASSPHRVRIEETQYF
TRBV28,TRBJ2-1,NA,TRBD2,TGTGCCAGCAGTTTACCCTATAGCGGGAGCCGCAATGAGCAGTTCTTC,CASSLPYSGSRNEQFF
TRBV25-1,TRBJ2-1,once,NA,TGTGCCAGCAGTGGATTTATGGAACTAGACCTGTTCTTC,CASSGFMELDLFF
TRBV4-1,TRBJ1-1,NA,NA,TGCGCCAGCAGCCAAGATATCTGGTCGGGGAACACTGAAGCTTTCTTT,CASSQDIWSGNTEAFF
TRBV4-1,TRBJ2-2,NA,NA,TGCGCCAGCAGCCAAGGAGCTCCCGGGGAGCTGTTTTTT,CASSQGAPGELFF
TRBV7-8,TRBJ1-5,NA,TRBD1,TGTGCCAGCAGCTTAGGTGCAGGGGGCCATCAGCCCCAGCATTTT,CASSLGAGGHQPQHF
TRBV27,TRBJ1-1,NA,NA,TGTGCCAGCACCGACCCGGGGGGAAGTGAAGCTTTCTTT,CASTDPGGSEAFF
TRBV19,TRBJ1-2,NA,NA,TGTGCCAGTAGTATAGAGGGGACTGACCCCTCTGGCTACACCTTC,CASSIEGTDPSGYTF
TRBV29-1,TRBJ2-3,NA,NA,TGCAGCGTTGATGAAGGGGTGGCAGATACGCAGTATTTT,CSVDEGVADTQYF
TRBV27,TRBJ2-7,NA,NA,TGTGCCAGCAGTCCCGGCGGTAACGCCTACGAGCAGTACTTC,CASSPGGNAYEQYF
TRBV29-1,TRBJ2-7,NA,TRBD1,TGCAGCGTTGAAAGGGGGCACGAGCAGTACTTC,CSVERGHEQYF
TRBV15,TRBJ2-2,NA,TRBD1,TGTGCCACCGCGGGACAGGGTGACACCGGGGAGCTGTTTTTT,CATAGQGDTGELFF
TRBV7-3,TRBJ1-5,once,NA,TGTGCCAGCAGCTTACAGGGCCATCAGCCCCAGCATTTT,CASSLQGHQPQHF
TRBV21-1,TRBJ2-7,NA,NA,TGTGCCAGCAGCCTAATTACCTTCGACGAGCAGTACTTC,CASSLITFDEQYF
TRBV9,TRBJ2-3,NA,TRBD1,TGTGCCAGCAGCGTAGGGTCAGGGGGCCTCACAGATACGCAGTATTTT,CASSVGSGGLTDTQYF
TRBV19,TRBJ1-5,NA,NA,TGTGCCAGTAGTTCCGTCACAGTTTCAAATAGCAATCAGCCCCAGCATTTT,CASSSVTVSNSNQPQHF
TRBV5-1,TRBJ1-1,NA,NA,TGCGCCAGCAGCTCCTCAGGGGAGTACACTGAAGCTTTCTTT,CASSSSGEYTEAFF
TRBV4-3,TRBJ2-1,NA,TRBD1,TGCGCCAGCAGCCAACGTGGACAGGTCCACAATGAGCAGTTCTTC,CASSQRGQVHNEQFF
TRBV25-1,TRBJ2-3,NA,NA,TGTGCCAGCAGTGAGTTCGGGAGCTCCACAGATACGCAGTATTTT,CASSEFGSSTDTQYF
TRBV19,TRBJ1-1,few,NA,TGTGCCAGTAGTAATCAGGGTAGGAGAACGAACACTGAAGCTTTCTTT,CASSNQGRRTNTEAFF
TRBV7-9,TRBJ2-1,NA,NA,TGTGCCAGCAGCCCCTGGCAGGTAGTTGTCTACAATGAGCAGTTCTTC,CASSPWQVVVYNEQFF
TRBV12-5,TRBJ2-5,NA,TRBD1,TGTGCTAGTGGTTTGGGAGGGGGCCTGGAGACCCAGTACTTC,CASGLGGGLETQYF